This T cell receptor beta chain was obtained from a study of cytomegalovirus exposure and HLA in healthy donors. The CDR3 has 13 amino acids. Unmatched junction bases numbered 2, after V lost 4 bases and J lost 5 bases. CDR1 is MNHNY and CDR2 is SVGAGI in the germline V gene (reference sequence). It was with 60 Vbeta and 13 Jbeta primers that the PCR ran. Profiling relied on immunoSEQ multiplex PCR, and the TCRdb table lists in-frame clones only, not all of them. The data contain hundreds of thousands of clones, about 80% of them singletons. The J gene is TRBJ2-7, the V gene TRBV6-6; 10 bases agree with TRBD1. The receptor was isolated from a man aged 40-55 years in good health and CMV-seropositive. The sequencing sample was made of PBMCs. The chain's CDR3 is CASSLGTGDEQYF. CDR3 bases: TGTGCCAGCAGTTTGGGGACAGGGGACGAGCAGTACTTC.